Sequencing of this TCR beta chain was carried out in a study of T-cell reconstitution after alpha-beta-depleted transplantation in children. During its preparation, the TCRbeta library received unique molecular identifiers. TCRdb re-called the PCR reads through MiXCR, storing one row per CDR3 protein. The sample holds about 980,000 distinct CDR3 sequences; roughly 29% are singletons and the top ten take more than 25%. General observations from the study: T-cell counts and diversity at one year post-transplant came mainly from newly produced T cells. Surviving recipient T cells and thymic progenitors underlay high day-60 TCRbeta diversity in some patients. Several hundred expanded graft clones reportedly supplied alpha-beta T cells about two months after transplant.

This clonotype has just a few counts. Its cognate antigen is unknown. Trimming removed 5 bases from V and 6 bases from J, with 14 bases in between. CDR1 is SGHAT and CDR2 is FQNNGV in the germline V gene. The CDR3 is 14 residues long. The receptor comes from a boy younger than two who had a stem cell transplant for SCID, so the T cells may come from the graft donor. The sequencing here drew on PBMCs, mostly from graft donor cells, taken 360 days after TCRalphabeta/CD19-depleted stem cell transplant. The chain links TRBV11-2 to TRBJ2-1; maybe TRBD1 (5 bases). The CDR3 region is CASSQLLRGNEQFF. The CDR3 DNA reads TGTGCCAGCAGCCAATTGTTAAGGGGCAATGAGCAGTTCTTC.